The 7 T cell receptor beta chains below all came from one sample that was sequenced in a study of identical twins (dated by TCRdb to the mid-2010s). Library preparation employed 5' RACE. Sequencing used an Illumina HiSeq 2000. TCRdb handled the public reads itself, with Q25 trimming in fastp and clone calling in MiXCR, and kept productive beta chains. One record per CDR3 amino acid sequence lists the most common genes and DNA. The table for this sample lists some 320,000 distinct CDR3 sequences; about 12% of them were counted only once. Of the sample, roughly 7% falls within the top ten clones. This sample was also put to use in a study of yellow fever vaccine responses in identical twins.

The sequenced material came from CD8+ T cells sorted from blood. The source of these receptors is a woman younger than 35 in good health.

Ten or more counts support this clonotype. In nucleotides, the CDR3 is TGTGCCAGCAGTTACGACGGGGGGCCTGGCACGCAGTATTTT. Its protein product is CASSYDGGPGTQYF. V gene TRBV6-5 combines with J gene TRBJ2-3; tentatively, D is TRBD2 (7 bases). Germline V CDR1 and CDR2: MNHEY, SVGAGI. Trimming removed 2 bases from V and 9 bases from J, with 15 bases in between. CDR3 length: 14 residues.

This clonotype came up many times. This sequence joins TRBV4-1 and TRBJ2-7, with 8 bases aligning to TRBD1. The V gene end was trimmed by 0 bases and the J gene end by 1 base; junction bases not matched to a gene: 8. Germline CDR1 is MGHRA and CDR2 is YSYEKL. This CDR3 is 17 amino acids long. The CDR3 spells CASSQEGGTGSSYEQYV. The CDR3 DNA is TGCGCCAGCAGCCAAGAAGGGGGGACAGGTAGTTCCTACGAGCAGTACGTC.

This clonotype was recorded a few times. The chain uses TRBV18 and TRBJ2-3; D remains unclear. Germline V gene sequence: CDR1 KGHSH, CDR2 LQKENI. This CDR3 contains 12 residues. The V gene lost 2 bases and the J gene lost 5 bases, with 5 bases spanning the gap. CDR3: CASSPGEDTQYF. CDR3 DNA: TGTGCCAGCTCACCAGGTGAAGATACGCAGTATTTT.

This clonotype was observed a handful of times. The chain combines TRBV9 with TRBJ2-1; 9 bases are shared with TRBD1. J lost 8 bases, V lost 3 bases, and 12 bases had no gene match. This CDR3 contains 16 residues. Germline V gives CDR1 SGDLS, CDR2 YYNGEE. The CDR3 bases are TGTGCCAGCAGCGAGTGGTCGGGACAGGGTGTCGATGAGCAGTTCTTC. Translation: CASSEWSGQGVDEQFF.

CDR3 sequence: CASSAEVGSLYEQYF. The CDR3 nucleotides read TGTGCCAGCAGCGCAGAGGTGGGATCTCTCTACGAGCAGTACTTC. The chain employs TRBV7-8 and TRBJ2-7; no firm D call. The CDR3 runs to 15 residues. Germline CDR1 SGHVS, CDR2 FQNEAQ. The ends were cut back, 5 bases at V and 3 bases at J, with 17 bases in the middle.

This clonotype was picked up a small number of times. The chain uses TRBV20-1 and TRBJ2-1; D is perhaps TRBD1 or TRBD2 (5 bases each). Germline loops: CDR1 DFQATT, CDR2 SNEGSKA (reference sequence). V was pared by 6 bases and J by 8 bases, with 20 bases between. This CDR3 has 14 residues. CDR3 bases: TGCAGTGCCCAGATAAGGGGAGAATGGGATGAGCAGTTCTTC. Its protein is CSAQIRGEWDEQFF.

This clonotype was counted a few times. The chain uses TRBV11-1 and TRBJ2-3, with TRBD2 identical over 12 bases. Germline assignment: CDR1 SGHAT and CDR2 FQDESV (reference sequence). CDR3 size: 19 residues. The J segment lost 1 base and the V segment lost 5 bases, leaving 13 bases of the junction unmatched. For the CDR3, the DNA is TGTGCCAGCAGCCCTAGTGGTCTAGCGGGAGGGCCCCGCACAGATACGCAGTATTTT. It encodes CASSPSGLAGGPRTDTQYF.